These 18 T cell receptor beta chains were all obtained from the same sample, sequenced in a study of shared clonotypes between healthy human individuals. Profiling relied on immunoSEQ multiplex PCR, and the TCRdb table lists in-frame clones only, not all of them. Of millions of clones in the sample, 85% to 95% were seen once. The naive CD8 subset, CD45RO-negative cells positively selected for CCR7, excluded terminally differentiated effector memory CD45RA+ cells. The specimen was naive CD8+ T cells from PBMCs. The origin of the receptors is a man between 18 and 29 years old in good health. Some clones in this sample may be carry-over from other donors' samples.

This clone was observed a single time. The same CDR3 also results from other DNA sequences found in this sample. The chain employs TRBV15 and TRBJ2-7; D tentatively reads TRBD1 or TRBD2 (5 bases each). The CDR3 runs to 15 residues. Germline values: CDR1 LNHNV, CDR2 YYDKDF (reference sequence). V gave up 1 base and J gave up 0 bases, with 10 bases separating them. CDR3 sequence reads: CATSRAAGTSYEQYF. DNA for the CDR3: TGTGCCACCAGCAGAGCTGCCGGGACCTCCTACGAGCAGTACTTC.

The rearrangement uses TRBV19 and TRBJ2-7, with D possibly matching TRBD2 (6 bases). This CDR3 contains 14 residues. Trimming left V 4 bases short and J 6 bases short, with 16 bases between. Per germline, CDR1 LNHDA and CDR2 SQIVND (reference sequence). This CDR3 is CASSRVPGEAEQYF. The CDR3 DNA reads TGTGCCAGTAGTAGGGTGCCGGGGGAAGCCGAGCAGTACTTC.

V usage is TRBV27 and J usage is TRBJ2-1; 8 bases line up with TRBD1. Germline trimming cut 2 bases from V and 8 bases from J; bases unmatched to any gene: 11. Germline CDR1 and CDR2: MNHEY and SMNVEV (reference sequence). This CDR3 spans 16 amino acids. The CDR3 loop reads CASSLMQGAPLDEQFF. The CDR3, as DNA: TGTGCCAGCAGTTTAATGCAGGGGGCGCCTTTAGATGAGCAGTTCTTC.

This clone has only a few counts. The rearrangement links TRBV28 to TRBJ2-3, with 7 bases identical to TRBD1. After removal of 6 bases from V and 4 bases from J, the junction contained 13 bases not matched to a gene. The germline CDR1 and CDR2 sequences are MDHEN and SYDVKM. This CDR3 is built from 16 residues. The CDR3 sequence is CASSTARQGISDTQYF. Written as DNA, the CDR3 is TGTGCCAGCAGCACCGCCAGACAGGGAATATCAGATACGCAGTATTTT.

The chain combines TRBV9 with TRBJ2-4; D is perhaps TRBD1 or TRBD2 (6 bases each). This CDR3 contains 15 residues. From germline, CDR1 is SGDLS and CDR2 YYNGEE. V gave up 4 bases and J gave up 6 bases, with 17 bases separating them. CDR3 coding DNA: TGTGCCAGCAGCTTCACGGGGGCGGCAGGAAACATTCAGTACTTC. This gives the protein CASSFTGAAGNIQYF.

The chain joins TRBV19 to TRBJ2-3; TRBD2 matches at 12 bases. The CDR3 contains 19 residues. With V trimmed by 5 bases and J by 0 bases, 12 bases remained unmatched. Germline V CDR1 and CDR2: LNHDA, SQIVND (reference sequence). DNA of the CDR3: TGTGCCAGTAGTCCCCGGCTAGCGGGAGGGCTCGGCAGCACAGATACGCAGTATTTT. Protein product: CASSPRLAGGLGSTDTQYF.

This clone was observed a single time. V is TRBV27 and J is TRBJ2-1; D possibly corresponds to TRBD1 (6 bases). CDR3 length equals 12 residues. The V end lost 7 bases, the J end lost 5 bases, and 9 bases lay between the germline ends. Germline V lookup: CDR1 MNHEY, CDR2 SMNVEV (reference sequence). The CDR3 protein is CASTQGHNEQFF. DNA for the CDR3: TGTGCCAGCACCCAGGGGCACAATGAGCAGTTCTTC.

The rearrangement links TRBV27 to TRBJ2-1, with 11 bases aligning to TRBD2. This CDR3 is 15 amino acids long. V dropped 5 bases and J dropped 10; count of bases not matched to a gene: 10. The V gene's germline CDR1 is MNHEY and CDR2 SMNVEV (reference sequence). CDR3 nucleotides: TGTGCCAGCAGTCCCCTCCTAGCGGGAGGTGACGAGCAGTTCTTC. Translation: CASSPLLAGGDEQFF.

The rearrangement joins TRBV27 to TRBJ1-5; 10 nucleotides line up with TRBD1. Trimming removed 7 bases from V and 4 bases from J; junction bases left unmatched: 7. The CDR3 loop spans 15 amino acids. Germline loops: CDR1 MNHEY, CDR2 SMNVEV (reference sequence). CDR3 residues: CASMRRTGGNQPQHF. The DNA of the CDR3 is TGTGCCAGCATGAGAAGGACAGGGGGAAATCAGCCCCAGCATTTT.

As DNA, the CDR3 is TGTGCCAGCAGGGGACTAGCTACCTACAATGAGCAGTTCTTC. Amino acids: CASRGLATYNEQFF. The chain combines TRBV27 with TRBJ2-1, with TRBD2 matching over 9 bases. The trim removed 6 bases at V and 2 bases at J, leaving 2 bases unmatched. The CDR3 totals 14 residues. From germline, CDR1 is MNHEY and CDR2 SMNVEV (reference sequence).

The chain is built from TRBV4-3 and TRBJ1-6; D might be TRBD1 (6 bases). The CDR3 runs 15 residues. V dropped 3 bases and J dropped 10 bases, with 16 bases sitting between them. The germline V gene encodes CDR1 LGHNA and CDR2 YSLEER. CDR3 nucleotide sequence: TGCGCCAGCAGCCAGCTGGACAGTGTAACCTCACCCCTCCACTTT. It translates to CASSQLDSVTSPLHF.

V usage is TRBV7-6 and J usage is TRBJ2-5; no definite D call. Germline V lookup: CDR1 SGHVS, CDR2 FNYEAQ. This CDR3 comprises 15 residues. V lost 7 bases to trimming and J lost 2 bases, with 17 bases between them. CDR3 nucleotides: TGTGCCAGCACCTTTCGATGGACGGCTCAAGAGACCCAGTACTTC. Its translation is CASTFRWTAQETQYF.

The gene calls are TRBV27 and TRBJ2-1; D is unclear. The CDR3 consists of 14 residues. Trimming stripped 5 bases from V and 7 bases from J, with 15 bases between. CDR1 and CDR2 from the germline V gene are MNHEY and SMNVEV (reference sequence). This CDR3 is CASSPGDSPNEQFF. For the CDR3, the DNA is TGTGCCAGCAGTCCAGGAGATAGCCCAAATGAGCAGTTCTTC.

The rearrangement uses TRBV6-6 and TRBJ2-1, with TRBD2 matching over 7 bases. The J segment lost 8 bases and the V segment lost 6 bases, leaving 4 bases of the junction unmatched. CDR1 MNHNY and CDR2 SVGAGI come from the germline V gene (reference sequence). The CDR3 is made up of 12 amino acids. The CDR3, as DNA: TGTGCCAGCAGACCTAGCGGCGATGAGCAGTTCTTC. This encodes CASRPSGDEQFF.

The chain joins TRBV28 to TRBJ2-5; no reliable D call. The germline V gene has CDR1 MDHEN and CDR2 SYDVKM. V lost 5 bases, J lost 5 bases, and 15 bases lay in between. The CDR3 runs to 14 residues. The CDR3 nucleotides read TGTGCCAGCAGTCCCCGCGGCGTCTTGGAGACCCAGTACTTC. Translation gives CASSPRGVLETQYF.

The chain recombines TRBV11-2 with TRBJ1-2, with D maybe TRBD1 (6 bases). Per germline, CDR1 SGHAT and CDR2 FQNNGV. V was trimmed by 4 bases and J by 7 bases, leaving 25 bases between them. CDR3 length: 17 amino acids. CDR3 coding DNA: TGTGCCAGCAGCTACGGACAGCCCAACCCCCTAACTGGTGGCTACACCTTC. It encodes CASSYGQPNPLTGGYTF.

The rearrangement joins TRBV28 to TRBJ1-3; unclear D gene. V shed 2 bases and J shed 3 bases, with 8 bases lying between them. CDR1 and CDR2 from the germline V gene are MDHEN and SYDVKM. The CDR3 is made up of 14 amino acids. CDR3 residues: CASSLEGRGNTIYF. The CDR3 region has the DNA TGTGCCAGCAGTTTAGAAGGGCGTGGAAACACCATATATTTT.

J is TRBJ1-1 and V is TRBV9; D call uncertain. Germline CDR1 reads SGDLS; CDR2 reads YYNGEE. The CDR3 consists of 16 residues. V shed 0 bases and J shed 2 bases, with 14 bases lying between them. CDR3 sequence reads: CASSVGLGGLNTEAFF. The CDR3 region has the DNA TGTGCCAGCAGCGTAGGTCTTGGCGGGCTTAACACTGAAGCTTTCTTT.